This record covers a single T cell receptor (beta chain). A Seattle source enrolled patients during active infection and followed them longitudinally. The CDR3 has 16 amino acids. Germline-derived CDR1 and CDR2 are SGHRS and YFSETQ. The V gene end was trimmed by 2 bases and the J gene end by 1 base; junction bases not matched to a gene: 7. This entry is derived from a study of blood T cell repertoires in COVID-19. Study overall: Sites across the United States, Italy and Spain contributed samples from acute and convalescent COVID-19. In each case, the material was cDNA or gDNA derived from T cells, B-cell-depleted T cells, or PBMCs.

Per the original data handling: The authors estimated nucleated cell counts from reference gene primer amplification. Here immunoSEQ multiplex PCR was the method, and the copy in TCRdb shows in-frame clones only, minus some. That table gives V, J and clone size, and the DNA gave D and trimming. The top ten clones hold less than 0.95% of a sample with some 450,000 clones, 85% to 90% of them seen once. The V and J genes are TRBV5-1 and TRBJ1-1; TRBD1 matches 8 bases. The clonotype originates from a man between 18 and 29 years old with COVID-19, enrolled during active disease. Sequenced input: peripheral blood. The CDR3 nucleotides are TGCGCCAGCAGCTTATCCCCCGGACAGGGGAACACTGAAGCTTTCTTT. Translated: CASSLSPGQGNTEAFF. Full variable domain (missing parts from reference TRBV5-1 and TRBJ1-1): KAGVTQTPRYLIKTRGQQVTLSCSPISGHRSVSWYQQTPGQGLQFLFEYFSETQRNKGNFPGRFSGRQFSNSRSEMNVSTLELGDSALYLCASSLSPGQGNTEAFFGQGTRLTVV.